This T cell receptor beta chain was documented in a study of human T cells and chemical hapten exposure. Study-level points and caveats: Unchanged with DPC sensitization were TCRs above 1 in 1000 frequency. Alopecia affected the donors, so their immune response may differ from healthy people's.

TCRdb analysed the RACE reads with MiXCR anew, one entry per CDR3 protein. The data show about 400,000 distinct CDR3 sequences, about 6.3% seen once. V shed 5 bases and J shed 8 bases, with 12 bases lying between them. Germline V gene lookup returns CDR1 DFQATT and CDR2 SNEGSKA (reference sequence). The CDR3 is 12 residues long. This clonotype was counted between two and nine times. Its antigen remains unknown. This sample's time point: patch test 2, 6 weeks after DPC sensitization. The treatment denotes: therapeutic diphenylcyclopropenone sensitization with weekly scalp DPC. The study drew its donors from alopecia patients who were 18 to 70 years old and suitable for DPC. Total RNA was isolated from whole blood that had not been fractionated.

The specimen comprised whole blood, sampled in connection with sensitization to the hapten diphenylcyclopropenone (DPC). The receptor was isolated from a young woman with alopecia areata. Some clones in this sample may be carry-over from other donors' samples. J is TRBJ1-4 and V is TRBV20-1; D not resolved. The CDR3 reads CSAGPQAEKLFF. In DNA form, the CDR3 reads TGCAGTGCTGGCCCGCAAGCAGAAAAACTGTTTTTT.